The 27 T cell receptor beta chains presented below share a single source sample, sequenced in a study of T-cell memory formation after mild COVID-19. Via MiXCR, TCRdb re-called the 5' RACE reads, giving one row per CDR3 protein. The sample consists of 100,000 to 120,000 distinct CDR3 sequences, 22% of them appearing once. Material: PBMCs or a T cell subset sorted from them (not recorded which). The origin of the receptors is a man aged 18 to 29 who had mild COVID-19 (a few samples of this study predate the infection). Cell type and time point are not known.

In its sample, this clonotype was seen a few times. This rearrangement joins TRBV7-9 to TRBJ1-5; D ambiguous. Trimming took off 1 base at V and 9 bases at J, with 7 bases between the two ends. The CDR3 runs 12 residues. Germline CDR1 reads SEHNR; CDR2 reads FQNEAQ (reference sequence). CDR3 sequence reads: CASSLEDLPQHF. The CDR3 bases are TGTGCCAGCAGCTTAGAAGACTTGCCCCAGCATTTT.

The J gene is TRBJ1-1, the V gene TRBV27; unclear D gene. Germline V lookup: CDR1 MNHEY, CDR2 SMNVEV (reference sequence). V dropped 3 bases and J dropped 6 bases, with 5 bases sitting between them. This CDR3 is 11 amino acids long. The CDR3: CASSFGAEAFF. The CDR3 coding sequence is TGTGCCAGCAGTTTTGGGGCTGAAGCTTTCTTT.

The rearrangement links TRBV23-1 to TRBJ2-4, with D possibly TRBD1 on 6 matching bases. TRBV23-1 is given ORF status, its function remaining uncertain. V gave up 4 bases and J gave up 1 base, with 14 bases separating them. The CDR3 is made up of 16 amino acids. This CDR3 reads CASSPVDRSAKNIQYF. In nucleotides, the CDR3 is TGCGCCAGCAGTCCGGTTGACAGGTCGGCCAAAAACATTCAGTACTTC.

The chain recombines TRBV11-2 with TRBJ2-1, with D uncertain. The CDR3 loop spans 14 amino acids. Germline V gives CDR1 SGHAT, CDR2 FQNNGV. Deletions cut 5 bases from V and 4 bases from J, with 12 bases between. CDR3 residues: CASSPPRSYNEQFF. The DNA for the CDR3 is TGTGCCAGCAGCCCCCCCCGAAGTTACAATGAGCAGTTCTTC. Based on the CDR3 plus reference TRBV11-2 and TRBJ2-1, the full variable domain is EAGVAQSPRYKIIEKRQSVAFWCNPISGHATLYWYQQILGQGPKLLIQFQNNGVVDDSQLPKDRFSAERLKGVDSTLKIQPAKLEDSAVYLCASSPPRSYNEQFFGPGTRLTVL.

This clonotype showed up just a few times. CDR3 in DNA: TGCGCCAGCAGCCAAGAAAGGGGTTCGGGCAAAAACATTCAGTACTTC. Translated, it gives CASSQERGSGKNIQYF. The chain employs TRBV4-1 and TRBJ2-4; D perhaps matches TRBD1 (5 bases). Per germline, CDR1 MGHRA and CDR2 YSYEKL. CDR3 size: 16 residues. Trimming took off 0 bases at V and 3 bases at J, with 12 bases between the two ends.

The chain joins TRBV7-3 to TRBJ2-7, with 9 bases identical to TRBD2. Germline V gene lookup returns CDR1 SGHTA and CDR2 FQGTGA. The CDR3 contains 14 residues. The ends lost 5 bases at V and 2 bases at J; junction bases unmatched: 4. CDR3 loop: CASSPRGGPYEQYF. In DNA form, the CDR3 reads TGTGCCAGCAGCCCGCGGGGGGGCCCCTACGAGCAGTACTTC.

The V gene is TRBV19, the J gene TRBJ1-1, with D possibly TRBD1 on 5 matching bases. The CDR3 is made up of 17 amino acids. CDR1 and CDR2 (germline): LNHDA, SQIVND (reference sequence). V was clipped by 1 base and J by 2 bases, with 17 bases between them. DNA for the CDR3: TGTGCCAGTAGTATAGGCCCCGGCGTGGGGGGTAACACTGAAGCTTTCTTT. Translating it yields CASSIGPGVGGNTEAFF.

V usage is TRBV10-2 and J usage is TRBJ2-7; 9 nucleotides line up with TRBD1. The CDR3 totals 14 residues. V lost 2 bases, J lost 4 bases, and 3 bases stayed unmatched. Germline assignment: CDR1 WSHSY and CDR2 SAAADI. This chain's CDR3 is CASSEGQGLYEQYF. The CDR3 nucleotides are TGCGCCAGCAGTGAGGGACAGGGGCTGTACGAGCAGTACTTC.

This clonotype was detected only a few times. The chain links TRBV4-3 to TRBJ1-2; TRBD1 matches at 9 bases. V dropped 0 bases and J dropped 7; count of bases not matched to a gene: 6. This CDR3 has 15 residues. From germline, CDR1 is LGHNA and CDR2 YSLEER. The CDR3 nucleotides read TGCGCCAGCAGCCAAGATAATACAGGGGGCGTTGGCTACACCTTC. Amino acid sequence: CASSQDNTGGVGYTF.

The chain carries TRBV6-6 and TRBJ2-3; 9 bases match TRBD1. This CDR3 has 18 residues. The V gene end was trimmed by 0 bases and the J gene end by 5 bases; junction bases not matched to a gene: 12. Germline loops: CDR1 MNHNY, CDR2 SVGAGI (reference sequence). CDR3 nucleotides: TGTGCCAGCAGTTACTCTGGCGATCCTGGACAGGGGAGAGATACGCAGTATTTT. It encodes CASSYSGDPGQGRDTQYF.

V and J are TRBV7-9 and TRBJ2-7, with D tentatively TRBD1 or TRBD2 (6 bases each). CDR1 and CDR2 (germline): SEHNR, FQNEAQ (reference sequence). Deletions cut 4 bases from V and 6 bases from J, with 19 bases between. The CDR3 extends over 15 amino acids. The CDR3: CASSSLRQEGREQYF. In DNA form, the CDR3 reads TGTGCCAGCAGCTCACTGAGACAGGAGGGGCGCGAGCAGTACTTC.

This clonotype was seen once. The gene calls are TRBV7-9 and TRBJ1-1, with D possibly being TRBD1 (6 bases). The CDR3 covers 15 residues. V lost 2 bases and J lost 3, with 13 bases in between. The germline V gene encodes CDR1 SEHNR and CDR2 FQNEAQ (reference sequence). CDR3 nucleotides: TGTGCCAGCAGCTTAACAGGGCCGGTGGACACTGAAGCTTTCTTT. Amino acid sequence: CASSLTGPVDTEAFF.

This chain joins TRBV5-1 and TRBJ1-1; weak D call: TRBD1 (6 bases). From germline, CDR1 is SGHRS and CDR2 YFSETQ. There are 16 residues in the CDR3. V was shortened by 1 base and J by 1 base, with 14 bases between the two germline ends. DNA of the CDR3: TGCGCCAGCAGCTTGATAGGGTTGGGGGCGAACACTGAAGCTTTCTTT. Its translation is CASSLIGLGANTEAFF.

The rearrangement links TRBV10-3 to TRBJ2-7, with D perhaps being TRBD1 or TRBD2 (5 bases each). This CDR3 contains 13 residues. Germline CDR1 and CDR2: ENHRY and SYGVKD. V gave up 2 bases and J gave up 5 bases, with 10 bases separating them. The CDR3: CAISEGRENEQYF. CDR3 bases: TGTGCCATCAGTGAGGGCAGGGAGAACGAGCAGTACTTC.

The chain combines TRBV7-9 with TRBJ2-3; D not resolved. The germline V gene has CDR1 SEHNR and CDR2 FQNEAQ (reference sequence). The CDR3 has 11 amino acids. Deletions cut 6 bases from V and 3 bases from J, with 4 bases between. This CDR3 is CASRPTDTQYF. The CDR3 DNA sequence: TGTGCCAGCAGACCGACAGATACGCAGTATTTT.

This clonotype was recorded a few times. The CDR3 coding sequence is TGTGCCAGCAGTTACGCCCAATCGGGAGAGACCCAGTACTTC. It is translated as CASSYAQSGETQYF. The chain combines TRBV6-5 with TRBJ2-5; D uncertain. The CDR3 has 14 amino acids. V was cut by 2 bases and J by 4 bases, with 11 bases left in between. Germline CDR1 MNHEY, CDR2 SVGAGI.

This clonotype was found a few times. The V and J genes are TRBV12-5 and TRBJ2-2; D might be TRBD2 (5 bases). Germline-derived CDR1 and CDR2 are LGHNT and FRNRAP. The CDR3 contains 16 residues. Deletions cut 1 base from V and 1 base from J, with 10 bases between. CDR3 coding DNA: TGTGCTAGTGGTTTGGCCCGTGGACTGAACACCGGGGAGCTGTTTTTT. Its protein is CASGLARGLNTGELFF.

This clonotype has more than one count but fewer than ten. The genes are TRBV11-2 and TRBJ2-3; perhaps TRBD2 as D (7 bases). The CDR3 has 15 residues. Deletions cut 5 bases from V and 5 bases from J, with 17 bases between. The germline V gene encodes CDR1 SGHAT and CDR2 FQNNGV. The CDR3 sequence is CASSSLGGAIDTQYF. For the CDR3, the DNA is TGTGCCAGCAGCAGTTTAGGGGGGGCTATAGATACGCAGTATTTT.

The chain has TRBV4-3 and TRBJ2-3; TRBD2 aligns across 8 bases. This CDR3 contains 17 residues. Looked up from germline, CDR1 is LGHNA and CDR2 is YSLEER. Trimming at V came to 1 base and at J to 4 bases, leaving 10 bases not matched to a gene. CDR3 loop: CASSQGPGGVGADTQYF. CDR3 nucleotides: TGCGCCAGCAGCCAAGGTCCGGGGGGGGTAGGGGCAGATACGCAGTATTTT.

Only a few counts were recorded for this clonotype. The rearrangement links TRBV12-3 or TRBV12-4 to TRBJ1-5, with TRBD1 identical over 8 bases. The CDR3 is 15 residues long. Trimming removed 3 bases from V and 7 bases from J; junction bases left unmatched: 8. The CDR3 region is CASSFGAGGLQPQHF. The CDR3 region has the DNA TGTGCCAGCAGTTTTGGGGCAGGGGGCCTGCAGCCCCAGCATTTT.

This clonotype was seen a few times. V and J are TRBV5-4 and TRBJ2-1; tentative D call: TRBD2 (5 bases). CDR1 is SGHNT, CDR2 YYREEE, per germline (reference sequence). This CDR3 spans 13 amino acids. V lost 0 bases and J lost 8, with 9 bases in between. DNA for the CDR3: TGTGCCAGCAGCTTGGAATTGCGGGATGAGCAGTTCTTC. Its protein is CASSLELRDEQFF.

The chain combines TRBV5-4 with TRBJ2-1; D gene uncertain. The V gene lost 9 bases and the J gene lost 0 bases, with 13 bases spanning the gap. The CDR3 has 14 amino acids. Germline V CDR1 and CDR2: SGHNT, YYREEE (reference sequence). The CDR3: CAIIPRPSYNEQFF. In DNA, the CDR3 is TGTGCCATCATACCCAGACCCTCCTACAATGAGCAGTTCTTC.

A few counts support this clonotype. The CDR3 here is CASSLGQAGAKNIQYF. The DNA for the CDR3 is TGCGCCAGCAGCTTGGGACAAGCTGGGGCCAAAAACATTCAGTACTTC. The rearrangement uses TRBV5-1 and TRBJ2-4, with D unclear. The CDR3 runs 16 residues. Germline V lookup: CDR1 SGHRS, CDR2 YFSETQ. With 0 bases removed from V and 1 base from J, the gap between germline ends came to 11 bases.

The chain combines TRBV11-2 with TRBJ2-1; no reliable D call. Trimming left V 5 bases short and J 10 bases short, with 9 bases between. Per the germline V gene, CDR1 is SGHAT and CDR2 is FQNNGV. This CDR3 is built from 11 residues. The CDR3 nucleotides read TGTGCCAGCAGCCCCTTATGGGAGCAGTTCTTC. The encoded protein is CASSPLWEQFF.

This clonotype was detected only a few times. V and J are TRBV12-3 or TRBV12-4 and TRBJ2-3, with 7 bases matching TRBD2. The V gene end was trimmed by 4 bases and the J gene end by 5 bases; junction bases not matched to a gene: 6. The CDR3 extends over 14 amino acids. CDR3 in DNA: TGTGCCAGCAGTTCAGGACTAGAGGGAGATACGCAGTATTTT. Translating gives CASSSGLEGDTQYF.

The rearrangement uses TRBV6-6 and TRBJ2-2, with D tentatively TRBD2 (5 bases). In germline, CDR1 is MNHNY, CDR2 SVGAGI (reference sequence). Trimming removed 2 bases from V and 7 bases from J, with 14 bases in between. This CDR3 comprises 15 residues. In DNA form, the CDR3 reads TGTGCCAGCAGTTACCCCGGGGAAGGGAACGGGGAGCTGTTTTTT. Its translation is CASSYPGEGNGELFF.

The J gene is TRBJ2-3, the V gene TRBV19, with no clear D. Germline lookup yields CDR1 LNHDA and CDR2 SQIVND (reference sequence). Trimming removed 4 bases from V and 0 bases from J, with 11 bases in between. CDR3 length: 15 residues. CDR3 sequence reads: CASSRRSDSTDTQYF. The CDR3, as DNA: TGTGCCAGTAGTAGGCGCTCCGACAGCACAGATACGCAGTATTTT.